Listed here are 19 T cell receptor beta chains from one sample, sequenced in a study of blood T cell repertoires in COVID-19. Profiled with immunoSEQ multiplex PCR; TCRdb holds only in-frame clones, not every one. The repertoire consists of approximately 280,000 clones, with around 84% occurring once and the leading ten covering less than 5.5%. Sequencing was done on a sample of PBMCs or T cells enriched from blood (not recorded which). These receptors originate from a man aged 35-49 years who had been exposed to COVID-19.

This chain joins TRBV29-1 and TRBJ1-1; 7 bases fit TRBD1. The CDR3 contains 13 residues. V lost 6 bases, J lost 1 base, and 5 bases stayed unmatched. CDR1 and CDR2 (germline): SQVTM, ANQGSEA. CDR3 bases: TGCAGCGTCACAGGGGCCGCGAACACTGAAGCTTTCTTT. Translating gives CSVTGAANTEAFF.

The chain links TRBV18 to TRBJ1-2; D gene ambiguous. The CDR3 extends over 14 amino acids. The V end lost 2 bases, the J end lost 3 bases, and 10 bases lay between the germline ends. CDR1 KGHSH and CDR2 LQKENI come from the germline V gene. CDR3: CASSPNPGDYGYTF. The CDR3 DNA is TGTGCCAGCTCACCAAACCCGGGAGACTATGGCTACACCTTC.

This clone was found a few times. The V and J genes are TRBV25-1 and TRBJ1-1; D unresolved. The V gene's germline CDR1 is MGHDK and CDR2 SYGVNS. Between the trimmed V and J ends, which lost 5 bases and 3 bases, there was a span of 4 bases. This CDR3 is 11 amino acids long. For the CDR3, the DNA is TGTGCCAGCAGTCTCGACACTGAAGCTTTCTTT. This sequence encodes CASSLDTEAFF.

This chain joins TRBV4-2 and TRBJ1-6, with D tentatively TRBD1 (5 bases). Trimming took off 4 bases at V and 5 bases at J, with 12 bases between the two ends. The CDR3 has 15 amino acids. Germline V gives CDR1 LGHNA, CDR2 YNFKEQ. CDR3 region: CASSPPDSDNSPLHF. CDR3 in DNA: TGTGCCAGCAGCCCTCCCGACAGTGATAATTCACCCCTCCACTTT.

The rearrangement uses TRBV28 and TRBJ2-7; TRBD2 matches 8 bases. This CDR3 spans 15 amino acids. Per germline, CDR1 MDHEN and CDR2 SYDVKM. The junction had 12 bases not matched to a gene; V was cut back by 4 bases and J by 7 bases. CDR3 sequence: CASSSRVAGSEEQYF. The DNA of the CDR3 is TGTGCCAGCAGTTCCCGGGTAGCGGGATCCGAGGAGCAGTACTTC.

The chain has TRBV11-2 and TRBJ2-5; TRBD1 agrees at 8 bases. Germline-derived CDR1 and CDR2 are SGHAT and FQNNGV. With 3 bases clipped from V and 4 bases from J, the junction kept 4 bases outside the gene matches. The CDR3 consists of 14 residues. CDR3 nucleotide sequence: TGTGCCAGCAGCTTTACCGGGACAGGAGAGACCCAGTACTTC. Amino acid sequence: CASSFTGTGETQYF.

The chain employs TRBV6-5 and TRBJ1-1, with 9 bases fitting TRBD1. The germline V gene has CDR1 MNHEY and CDR2 SVGAGI. This CDR3 comprises 14 residues. Trimming at V came to 6 bases and at J to 1 base, leaving 3 bases not matched to a gene. CDR3 sequence (DNA): TGTGCCAGCAGGGACAGGGGAGGGAACACTGAAGCTTTCTTT. This sequence encodes CASRDRGGNTEAFF.

The rearrangement links TRBV14 to TRBJ2-1, with D perhaps TRBD2 (5 bases). Trimming took 4 bases from V and 8 from J, leaving 24 bases between them. Germline V gene lookup returns CDR1 SGHDN and CDR2 FVKESK. This CDR3 spans 17 amino acids. CDR3 nucleotide sequence: TGTGCCAGCAGCCCAGAAGTAGGCGGGTACCTATACGATGAGCAGTTCTTC. Translating it yields CASSPEVGGYLYDEQFF.

This clone was seen at least ten times. This chain uses TRBV14 with TRBJ2-5, with D unresolved. Germline CDR1 SGHDN, CDR2 FVKESK. CDR3 length: 12 residues. V was trimmed by 4 bases and J by 5 bases, leaving 8 bases between them. The CDR3 DNA sequence: TGTGCCAGCAGCCCTTTTAGCGAGACCCAGTACTTC. Protein sequence: CASSPFSETQYF.

V gene TRBV29-1 combines with J gene TRBJ1-2; 10 bases agree with TRBD1. Germline V gene data show CDR1 as SQVTM and CDR2 as ANQGSEA. V was pared by 6 bases and J by 5 bases, with 6 bases of the junction left unmatched. The CDR3 is 13 residues long. The CDR3 DNA follows: TGCAGCGTCCTCGGGACAGGGGTGTATGGCTACACCTTC. The encoded protein is CSVLGTGVYGYTF.

The V call is TRBV7-9, the J call TRBJ2-3; 10 bases are shared with TRBD2. Trimming took 5 bases from V and 5 from J; bases not matched to a gene: 7. Germline V CDR1 and CDR2: SEHNR, FQNEAQ (reference sequence). The CDR3 consists of 15 residues. The CDR3 DNA reads as TGTGCCAGCAGCCCGCTAGCGGGAGCAGTAGATACGCAGTATTTT. It translates to CASSPLAGAVDTQYF.

The chain employs TRBV3-1 (or the pseudogene TRBV3-2) and TRBJ2-1; no definite D call. Per germline, CDR1 LGHDT and CDR2 YNNKEL (reference sequence). This CDR3 has 12 residues. V lost 8 bases and J 0 bases, leaving 5 bases between the germline ends. Written as DNA, the CDR3 is TGTGCCAGCGAGAGCTCCTACAATGAGCAGTTCTTC. Translating it yields CASESSYNEQFF.

V usage is TRBV12-3 or TRBV12-4 and J usage is TRBJ1-2; D gene ambiguous. V lost 5 bases to trimming and J lost 2 bases, with 9 bases between them. There are 13 residues in the CDR3. The CDR3 loop reads CASSPVYNYGYTF. Here the CDR3 DNA reads TGTGCCAGCAGTCCGGTTTACAACTATGGCTACACCTTC.

The chain has TRBV7-8 and TRBJ1-5, with 11 bases matching TRBD1. J was trimmed by 0 bases and V by 8 bases; bases with no gene match: 3. This CDR3 spans 15 amino acids. From germline, CDR1 is SGHVS and CDR2 FQNEAQ. CDR3 in DNA: TGTGCCAGCGGGGACAGGGGGTATAGCAATCAGCCCCAGCATTTT. This sequence encodes CASGDRGYSNQPQHF.

This chain connects TRBV19 to TRBJ2-5, with D possibly TRBD1 on 6 matching bases. V was cut by 3 bases and J by 2 bases, with 13 bases left in between. CDR1 LNHDA and CDR2 SQIVND come from the germline V gene (reference sequence). The CDR3 is 15 amino acids. CDR3 residues: CASSILGQTQETQYF. For the CDR3, the DNA is TGTGCCAGTAGTATTCTCGGACAGACTCAAGAGACCCAGTACTTC.

The chain combines TRBV13 with TRBJ1-1, with a tentative D call TRBD1 (6 bases). Trimming cost V 5 bases and J 2 bases, with 15 bases left between them. Germline CDR1 reads PRHDT; CDR2 reads FYEKMQ (reference sequence). The CDR3 has 15 residues. The chain's CDR3 is CASSPATGGNTEAFF. In DNA form, the CDR3 reads TGTGCCAGCAGCCCAGCGACAGGAGGTAACACTGAAGCTTTCTTT.

As for this clone: Different DNA sequences within this sample yield the same CDR3. The CDR3 nucleotides are TGCGCCAGCAGCGCTGGACAGAGCTCCTACAATGAGCAGTTCTTC. Its translation: CASSAGQSSYNEQFF. The chain couples TRBV5-1 to TRBJ2-1, with D possibly matching TRBD1 (6 bases). This CDR3 has 15 residues. Germline CDR1 is SGHRS and CDR2 is YFSETQ. V was shortened by 4 bases and J by 0 bases, with 11 bases between the two germline ends.

The chain carries TRBV11-2 and TRBJ2-1; a possible D gene is TRBD1 (5 bases). Germline values: CDR1 SGHAT, CDR2 FQNNGV. CDR3 length equals 14 residues. Trimming removed 7 bases at V and 7 bases at J, with 17 bases between. The CDR3 is CASKAGLSSNEQFF. In nucleotides, the CDR3 is TGTGCCAGCAAGGCAGGGTTGAGTAGTAATGAGCAGTTCTTC.

The CDR3 protein is CASSLVVLAGGYEQYF. The CDR3 DNA sequence: TGTGCCAGCAGCTTAGTTGTTTTGGCGGGAGGGTACGAGCAGTACTTC. This chain links TRBV11-2 with TRBJ2-7, with TRBD2 matching 9 bases. After removal of 1 base from V and 4 bases from J, the junction contained 8 bases not matched to a gene. CDR1 is SGHAT and CDR2 is FQNNGV in the germline V gene. The CDR3 is 16 residues long.